One and the same sample provided the 27 T cell receptor beta chains below, sequenced in a study of long-term antiretroviral therapy in people with HIV. Researchers ran immunoSEQ v3.0 at survey level. Sequencing used immunoSEQ multiplex PCR; TCRdb keeps in-frame clones, though not all of them. The data hold 20,000 to 25,000 clones, with around 84% observed a single time. The material sequenced was unsorted PBMCs, taken 1.3 years after starting antiretroviral therapy. Receptor source: a man in his 60s with HIV.

This clone was seen only once. V is TRBV11-3 and J is TRBJ2-7, with D unresolved. With 5 bases removed from V and 0 bases from J, the gap between germline ends came to 11 bases. Germline CDR1 is SGHNT and CDR2 is YENEEA. The length of the CDR3 is 14 residues. The CDR3 nucleotides read TGTGCCAGCAGCCCTGGACGGAGCTCCTACGAGCAGTACTTC. Its translation: CASSPGRSSYEQYF.

This clone was picked up one time. J is TRBJ2-4 and V is TRBV30; no firm D call. Germline loops: CDR1 GTSNPN, CDR2 SVGIG (reference sequence). V gave up 3 bases and J gave up 2 bases, with 5 bases separating them. This CDR3 comprises 12 residues. As DNA, the CDR3 is TGTGCCTGGAGCGGTTCCAAAAACATTCAGTACTTC. Translation gives CAWSGSKNIQYF. Using reference TRBV30 and TRBJ2-4 for the parts outside the CDR3, the full variable domain is SQTIHQWPATLVQPVGSPLSLECTVEGTSNPNLYWYRQAAGRGLQLLFYSVGIGQISSEVPQNLSASRPQDRQFILSSKKLLLSDSGFYLCAWSGSKNIQYFGAGTRLSVL.

This sequence joins TRBV21-1 and TRBJ2-7; no DNA check was done on the table's D call, TRBD1. TRBV21-1 is a pseudogene segment. CDR3 length equals 20 residues. The CDR3 sequence: CASSKIPGEGQGGPGYEQYF. For the CDR3, the DNA is TGTGCCAGCAGCAAAATTCCCGGAGAGGGACAGGGGGGTCCCGGCTACGAGCAGTACTTC.

The V and J genes are TRBV28 and TRBJ1-4; no clear D gene. The CDR3 loop spans 14 amino acids. V was cut by 5 bases and J by 4 bases, with 11 bases left in between. The germline CDR1 and CDR2 sequences are MDHEN and SYDVKM. Written as DNA, the CDR3 is TGTGCCAGCAGTCCCCGGGCCTTTAATGAAAAACTGTTTTTT. The encoded protein is CASSPRAFNEKLFF.

The chain is built from TRBV9 and TRBJ2-7, with TRBD2 matching over 7 bases. V gave up 0 bases and J gave up 4 bases; unmatched junction bases: 7. CDR1 and CDR2 from the germline V gene are SGDLS and YYNGEE. This CDR3 has 15 residues. The CDR3 nucleotides read TGTGCCAGCAGCGTAGCCGATAGGGAGGGATACGAGCAGTACTTC. Its protein product is CASSVADREGYEQYF.

This clone turned up a few times. This sequence joins TRBV5-6 and TRBJ1-1; D ambiguous. CDR1 and CDR2 from the germline V gene are SGHDT and YYEEEE. Trimming cost V 4 bases and J 7 bases, with 20 bases left between them. This CDR3 comprises 15 residues. CDR3 sequence: CASSPVFSSGSEAFF. CDR3 DNA sequence: TGTGCCAGCAGCCCTGTCTTTAGTTCTGGGAGTGAAGCTTTCTTT.

The CDR3 DNA sequence: TGCGCCAGCAGCCAAGATAGTGCGGCAGATACGCAGTATTTT. Its protein is CASSQDSAADTQYF. The V and J genes are TRBV4-3 and TRBJ2-3; D is ambiguous. The CDR3 extends over 14 amino acids. The germline V gene has CDR1 LGHNA and CDR2 YSLEER. Between the trimmed V and J ends, which lost 0 bases and 4 bases, there was a span of 8 bases.

CDR3 in amino acids: CASSPREGNTEAFF. The CDR3 DNA follows: TGTGCCAGCAGCCCAAGGGAGGGGAACACTGAAGCTTTCTTT. The V and J genes are TRBV7-8 and TRBJ1-1; D gene unclear. There are 14 residues in the CDR3. The V gene's germline CDR1 is SGHVS and CDR2 FQNEAQ. Trimming cost V 5 bases and J 1 base, with 11 bases left between them.

This chain uses TRBV6-5 with TRBJ2-2, with D unclear. Germline CDR1 and CDR2: MNHEY and SVGAGI. The CDR3 loop spans 13 amino acids. V was cut by 6 bases and J by 4 bases, with 9 bases left in between. Written as DNA, the CDR3 is TGTGCCAGCAGAGCCAGCCTCACCGGGGAGCTGTTTTTT. It codes for CASRASLTGELFF.

The CDR3 sequence is CASSSSSWETQYF. In DNA, the CDR3 is TGTGCCAGCAGCTCCTCGAGTTGGGAGACCCAGTACTTC. The genes are TRBV7-7 and TRBJ2-5; D gene uncertain. The CDR3 runs 13 residues. Germline V CDR1 and CDR2: SSHAT, FNYEAQ (reference sequence). Trimming removed 4 bases at V and 5 bases at J, with 11 bases between.

Within the sample, this clone is medium-sized. This sequence joins TRBV9 and TRBJ2-1; D unresolved. The CDR3 length is 13 residues. The ends were cut back, 0 bases at V and 8 bases at J, with 9 bases in the middle. Germline V gene lookup returns CDR1 SGDLS and CDR2 YYNGEE. CDR3 in amino acids: CASSVVSLDEQFF. The CDR3 region has the DNA TGTGCCAGCAGCGTAGTCTCCCTAGATGAGCAGTTCTTC.

V gene TRBV6-5 combines with J gene TRBJ2-3, with D possibly being TRBD1 (6 bases). CDR1 is MNHEY, CDR2 SVGAGI, per germline. The V and J ends lost 4 bases and 3 bases respectively, with 11 bases between them. The CDR3 sequence is 14 residues long. The CDR3 loop reads CASSSRDITDTQYF. The CDR3, as DNA: TGTGCCAGCAGTTCCCGGGACATAACAGATACGCAGTATTTT.

The chain links TRBV11-3 to TRBJ2-7; no clear D gene. The V and J ends lost 5 bases and 6 bases respectively, with 17 bases between them. The CDR3 has 14 residues. Per germline, CDR1 SGHNT and CDR2 YENEEA. CDR3 region: CASSPDPFGVEQYF. As DNA, the CDR3 is TGTGCCAGCAGCCCGGACCCCTTTGGGGTCGAGCAGTACTTC.

The count of this clone is one. The chain joins TRBV27 to TRBJ2-3; TRBD1 aligns across 9 bases. Germline V gene sequence: CDR1 MNHEY, CDR2 SMNVEV (reference sequence). V was pared by 4 bases and J by 4 bases, with 6 bases of the junction left unmatched. The CDR3 has 15 amino acids. The DNA of the CDR3 is TGTGCCAGCAGTTCGGGACAGGGTATGCCAGATACGCAGTATTTT. It translates to CASSSGQGMPDTQYF.

V is TRBV6-5 and J is TRBJ2-7; 10 bases are a match to TRBD1. The CDR3 has 15 residues. Germline V gene data show CDR1 as MNHEY and CDR2 as SVGAGI. Trimming cost V 0 bases and J 3 bases; bases outside gene matches: 2. CDR3 DNA sequence: TGTGCCAGCAGTTACTCCGGGACAGGGGACTACGAGCAGTACTTC. Translation: CASSYSGTGDYEQYF.

The chain carries TRBV18 and TRBJ2-7; TRBD1 might be the D (6 bases). Germline loops: CDR1 KGHSH, CDR2 LQKENI. CDR3 size: 15 residues. V was trimmed by 1 base and J by 0 bases, leaving 10 bases between them. The CDR3 region has the DNA TGTGCCAGCTCACCACTCAGGGGAGTCTCCTACGAGCAGTACTTC. Amino acids: CASSPLRGVSYEQYF. Combining the CDR3 with reference TRBV18 and TRBJ2-7 gives the whole variable domain NAGVMQNPRHLVRRRGQEARLRCSPMKGHSHVYWYRQLPEEGLKFMVYLQKENIIDESGMPKERFSAEFPKEGPSILRIQQVVRGDSAAYFCASSPLRGVSYEQYFGPGTRLTVT.

The V gene is TRBV5-1, the J gene TRBJ1-2, with TRBD1 identical over 7 bases. Looked up from germline, CDR1 is SGHRS and CDR2 is YFSETQ. The V and J ends lost 0 bases and 1 base, in that order; junction bases with no gene match: 3. This CDR3 has 15 amino acids. The DNA for the CDR3 is TGCGCCAGCAGCTTGGGTCAGGGGGTTAACTATGGCTACACCTTC. This gives the protein CASSLGQGVNYGYTF. Full variable domain (rest looked up from reference TRBV5-1 and TRBJ1-2): KAGVTQTPRYLIKTRGQQVTLSCSPISGHRSVSWYQQTPGQGLQFLFEYFSETQRNKGNFPGRFSGRQFSNSRSEMNVSTLELGDSALYLCASSLGQGVNYGYTFGSGTRLTVV.

This clone was observed a single time. The V call is TRBV10-3, the J call TRBJ2-6, with 9 bases aligning to TRBD2. The germline V gene encodes CDR1 ENHRY and CDR2 SYGVKD. The CDR3 contains 18 residues. Trimming took 3 bases from V and 0 from J; bases not matched to a gene: 6. CDR3: CAISDAGGGLSGANVLTF. CDR3 nucleotide sequence: TGTGCCATCAGTGATGCGGGAGGGGGCCTCTCTGGGGCCAACGTCCTGACTTTC.

This rearrangement joins TRBV7-9 to TRBJ2-2; D uncertain. The V end lost 6 bases, the J end lost 7 bases, and 9 bases lay between the germline ends. The germline CDR1 and CDR2 sequences are SEHNR and FQNEAQ (reference sequence). This CDR3 has 12 residues. This CDR3 reads CASRREVGELFF. The CDR3 nucleotides are TGTGCCAGCAGGAGAGAGGTCGGGGAGCTGTTTTTT.

This sequence joins TRBV11-1 and TRBJ2-2; 12 nucleotides agree with TRBD2. V gave up 8 bases and J gave up 6 bases; unmatched junction bases: 7. The CDR3 is 15 amino acids. Germline V gene data show CDR1 as SGHAT and CDR2 as FQDESV (reference sequence). The CDR3 protein is CASRSTSGSPGELFF. CDR3 in DNA: TGTGCCAGCCGTTCGACTAGCGGGAGTCCCGGGGAGCTGTTTTTT. Full variable domain (remainder filled in from reference TRBV11-1 and TRBJ2-2): EAEVAQSPRYKITEKSQAVAFWCDPISGHATLYWYRQILGQGPELLVQFQDESVVDDSQLPKDRFSAERLKGVDSTLKIQPAELGDSAMYLCASRSTSGSPGELFFGEGSRLTVL.

This clone was picked up one time. J is TRBJ2-1 and V is TRBV7-9, with 11 bases matching TRBD1. The length of the CDR3 is 14 residues. Per the germline V gene, CDR1 is SEHNR and CDR2 is FQNEAQ (reference sequence). The ends lost 3 bases at V and 9 bases at J; junction bases unmatched: 4. As DNA, the CDR3 is TGTGCCAGCAGCTTCGGACAGGGGGCGTTTGAGCAGTTCTTC. This translates into CASSFGQGAFEQFF.

The table lists this clone with a few counts. CDR3 DNA: TGTGCCAGCAGCTCCCTTGGGACTAGGGACGCTGAGCAGTACTTC. Residues: CASSSLGTRDAEQYF. The chain recombines TRBV2 with TRBJ2-7, with 8 bases fitting TRBD2. Germline V gene data show CDR1 as SNHLY and CDR2 as FYNNEI. J was trimmed by 7 bases and V by 6 bases; bases with no gene match: 14. CDR3 length: 15 amino acids.

The chain links TRBV13 to TRBJ2-1, with TRBD1 identical over 10 bases. The CDR3 extends over 15 amino acids. The V gene's germline CDR1 is PRHDT and CDR2 FYEKMQ (reference sequence). With 5 bases clipped from V and 0 bases from J, the junction kept 1 base outside the gene matches. The CDR3 loop is CASSGQGDSYNEQFF. The CDR3 DNA sequence: TGTGCCAGCAGCGGACAGGGGGACTCCTACAATGAGCAGTTCTTC.

The chain links TRBV6-1 to TRBJ1-4; D unresolved. The germline V gene encodes CDR1 MNHNS and CDR2 SASEGT. The CDR3 is 13 residues long. V lost 6 bases to trimming and J lost 8 bases, with 13 bases between them. CDR3 coding DNA: TGTGCCAGCAGGAGCGGGGTTTGGGAAAAACTGTTTTTT. Translating it yields CASRSGVWEKLFF.

The chain joins TRBV19 to TRBJ2-2; D possibly corresponds to TRBD1 (6 bases). The length of the CDR3 is 17 residues. Germline V lookup: CDR1 LNHDA, CDR2 SQIVND (reference sequence). Trimming pared 3 bases from V and 0 bases from J, leaving 14 bases between. CDR3 nucleotide sequence: TGTGCCAGTAGTATGGACAGTAGAGAGCCGAACACCGGGGAGCTGTTTTTT. Translated: CASSMDSREPNTGELFF.

V usage is TRBV5-4 and J usage is TRBJ2-7; possibly TRBD1 for D (5 bases). The germline CDR1 and CDR2 sequences are SGHNT and YYREEE (reference sequence). V lost 2 bases to trimming and J lost 3 bases, with 15 bases between them. The CDR3 sequence is 15 residues long. The chain's CDR3 is CASSLEGATSYEQYF. In DNA, the CDR3 is TGTGCCAGCAGCTTAGAAGGGGCCACGAGCTACGAGCAGTACTTC. Full variable domain (outside the CDR3, taken from reference TRBV5-4 and TRBJ2-7): ETGVTQSPTHLIKTRGQQVTLRCSSQSGHNTVSWYQQALGQGPQFIFQYYREEENGRGNFPPRFSGLQFPNYSSELNVNALELDDSALYLCASSLEGATSYEQYFGPGTRLTVT.

The chain joins TRBV2 to TRBJ2-5; D unresolved. This CDR3 is built from 15 residues. V lost 2 bases to trimming and J lost 5 bases, with 15 bases between them. CDR1 is SNHLY and CDR2 is FYNNEI in the germline V gene. The CDR3 bases are TGTGCCAGCAGTGAATCGGACGGTGGATCGGAGACCCAGTACTTC. Translating gives CASSESDGGSETQYF.